Reported below is one TCR beta chain. Its recognized antigen is unknown. No base-level quality is on record; no much larger clone is a single base apart. This entry belongs to a study of T cells in Graves' hyperthyroidism and ophthalmopathy (dated by TCRdb to between 2018 and 2021). At the level of the whole study: Peripheral blood samples were taken at the time of initial diagnosis, prior to any treatment. To identify distinguishing TCR V-J signatures, a discovery cohort of 100 patients was used, comprising under 45 with Graves' ophthalmopathy and approximately 57 with stable Graves' hyperthyroidism. Prospective prediction of ophthalmopathy was tested in an independent validation cohort consisting of 18 to 20 hyperthyroidism patients and approximately 16 patients who later progressed to ophthalmopathy. The 100 or so discovery patients were divided at random into training and test sets in a 7:3 ratio. In addition, the study compared T-cell repertoires in thyroid tissue and in blood from five to seven Graves' hyperthyroidism patients. Following sampling, methimazole starting at 30 mg daily was given to hyperthyroidism patients, and high-dose intravenous methylprednisolone was given to ophthalmopathy patients. The paper describes TCR Vbeta CDR3 sequencing of 135 peripheral blood samples, made up of approximately 40 ophthalmopathy patients, around 78 hyperthyroidism patients and 17 progressor patients.

Amplification of TCR beta CDR3 regions was carried out from RNA transcripts. A first-round RT-PCR of the TCR CDR3 used the HTBI primer set with the Qiagen OneStep RT-PCR kit. Libraries were constructed in a second round of multiplex PCR, after which size selection and purification were carried out. The libraries were sequenced on an Illumina HiSeq2000 using paired-end 100 bp reads. In the source study's methods: Raw data were processed with SOAPnuke, discarding reads with adapters, uncalled bases, mean Phred below 15, or no exact constant-primer or identifier match. High-quality paired reads were merged with COPE v1.2.5, and unique nucleotide sequences were defined as clonotypes. MiTCR v1.1 was used to align the clonotypes against IMGT TRBV, TRBD and TRBJ reference segments. The analysis included only V-J combinations with a frequency above 0.0001, which together covered approximately 99% of the repertoires. The TCS score was defined as F50 (clonal expansion) divided by E x V (chaos), with BLOSUM62-based TCRdist calculated between CDR3 peptides within each V-J. Welch's t-statistics and random forest reduced around 550 V-J features to 13, which were used in a naive Bayes classifier (R e1071). TCRdb reprocessing: public reads trimmed at Q25 with fastp, clones called with MiXCR, in-frame beta chains kept. Entries are consolidated by CDR3 protein sequence, retaining the most common genes and DNA. TCRdb, not the original authors, processed these V and J calls. The table for this sample lists some 380,000 distinct CDR3 sequences; roughly 14% of them were counted only once. The ten most abundant clones make up less than 25% of the sample.

Broad study findings and their caveats: Sample size was not statistically predetermined, and blinding of investigators to group allocation was not performed. A model built on a 13 V-J signature distinguished ophthalmopathy from stable hyperthyroidism, reaching around 88% sensitivity and approximately 81% specificity in cross-validation and 80%/75% in testing. Most expanded thyroid clonotypes (frequency above 0.001) were also found in blood, which suggests that blood repertoires may mirror thyroid immune responses. In validation, the model predicted progression to ophthalmopathy with roughly 66% sensitivity and less than 80% specificity, a median of about six months before onset.

Hyperthyroidism patients were newly diagnosed, with disease duration under 2 months, and aged 18 to 65 years. Exclusion was applied to patients with uncontrolled infections, other autoimmune diseases, pregnancy or lactation. Diagnoses were established on the basis of clinical symptoms, serum thyroxine and TRAb, thyroid ultrasound, and orbital computed tomography. For progressor patients, blood was drawn at the first diagnosis of hyperthyroidism, before any ophthalmopathy symptoms had appeared. Ficoll-Paque density gradient centrifugation was used to isolate PBMCs from about 10 ml of fresh peripheral blood. Progressor patients were initially diagnosed with Graves' hyperthyroidism and developed ophthalmopathy during follow-up. Trizol reagent was used to extract total RNA, and RNA quality was then checked on an Agilent 2100 Bioanalyzer. This receptor was taken from a man aged 25 to 40 with Graves' hyperthyroidism that later progressed to Graves' ophthalmopathy. What was sequenced was blood.

The CDR3 reads as follows: CAWSPAGFEQFF. The DNA sequence is TGTGCCTGGAGTCCAGCCGGCTTTGAGCAGTTCTTC. The chain links TRBV30 with TRBJ2-1; the D gene lacks a confident call. According to the germline V gene (reference sequence), CDR1 reads GTSNPN and CDR2 reads SVGIG. A distance of 11 bases separates the germline ends of V and J, which lose 2 bases and 9 bases respectively. From cysteine to phenylalanine, the CDR3 is 12 amino acids long. Only the CDR3 portion is preserved as DNA: 36 bases, with reading frame beginning at the first base.